The T cell receptor (beta chain) under discussion was sequenced for a study of control samples from healthy donors and cancer patients. This CDR3 is 12 amino acids long. Germline assignment: CDR1 SGHDT and CDR2 YYEEEE. The germline V and J ends were trimmed by 1 base and 4 bases, with 5 bases remaining between them. Sequenced by immunoSEQ multiplex PCR; TCRdb stores in-frame clones only, minus some. The profile shows about 130,000 clones, over 75% of them singletons. Of note for this clone: The same CDR3 also results from other DNA sequences found in this sample.

The chain uses TRBV5-6 and TRBJ1-1; unclear D gene. Sequencing input: blood. This clonotype was sampled from a man aged 45-65 years in good health. The CDR3 DNA sequence: TGTGCCAGCAGCTTGAGGGTCACTGAAGCTTTCTTT. Its translation: CASSLRVTEAFF.